These 3 T cell receptor beta chains came from one sample sequenced in a study of shared clonotypes between healthy human individuals. Sequenced by immunoSEQ multiplex PCR; TCRdb stores in-frame clones only, minus some. This table holds roughly 2.5 million clones, over 85% found once. The specimen sequenced was naive CD4+ T cells sorted from blood. This sample's subset: CD45RA+ positively selected. The receptor set was obtained from a man between 18 and 29 years old in good health.

This sequence joins TRBV2 and TRBJ2-1; TRBD2 matches at 8 bases. The ends lost 9 bases at V and 9 bases at J; junction bases unmatched: 10. This CDR3 is built from 13 residues. The germline V gene has CDR1 SNHLY and CDR2 FYNNEI. The CDR3 loop reads CARGAGLVSEQFF. CDR3 bases: TGTGCCAGGGGGGCGGGACTAGTTTCTGAGCAGTTCTTC.

The chain uses TRBV27 and TRBJ2-5; no clear D. Looked up from germline, CDR1 is MNHEY and CDR2 is SMNVEV (reference sequence). There are 13 residues in the CDR3. V lost 3 bases to trimming and J lost 5 bases, with 10 bases between them. The CDR3, as DNA: TGTGCCAGCAGTTTTAGGGAAGGGGAGACCCAGTACTTC. It is translated as CASSFREGETQYF.

This chain connects TRBV18 to TRBJ1-1; D is undetermined. Germline-derived CDR1 and CDR2 are KGHSH and LQKENI. With 6 bases removed from V and 2 bases from J, the gap between germline ends came to 10 bases. The length of the CDR3 is 13 residues. The CDR3 DNA reads as TGTGCCAGCTCTGTAGACCTTAACACTGAAGCTTTCTTT. As protein: CASSVDLNTEAFF.